What follows is one TCR beta chain and its context. Antigen unknown. This entry comes from a study of cytomegalovirus exposure and HLA in healthy donors. Study-wide findings and caveats: The dataset shows that most TCR sequences were rare, while some public TCRs occurred in many donors. The study reported that TCR beta sequences accurately predicted HLA-A and HLA-B alleles in most subjects. CMV serostatus stood as the only immune exposure information on hand.

60 Vbeta and 13 Jbeta primers were used in PCR. Only in-frame clones appear in the TCRdb table, and some are missing; sequencing was by immunoSEQ multiplex PCR. The sample carries around 140,000 clones, approximately 84% recorded once. Between the trimmed V and J ends, which lost 5 bases and 8 bases, there was a span of 16 bases. CDR1 SEHNR and CDR2 FQNEAQ come from the germline V gene (reference sequence). The CDR3 contains 15 residues. This sequence was found in a woman aged 40 to 55 in good health and CMV-seronegative. Sequenced sample: PBMCs. The V gene is TRBV7-9, the J gene TRBJ1-6, with a tentative D call TRBD1 (5 bases). The chain's CDR3 is CASSPFNGGDSPLHF. The CDR3 bases are TGTGCCAGCAGCCCATTCAACGGGGGTGATTCACCCCTCCACTTT.